The clone carrying this T cell receptor beta chain was seen ten or more times. Antigen specificity is unknown. Donors were all healthy Caucasians. This specimen belongs to a study of identical twins. Study conclusions and caveats: Findings came from cross-sectional statistics, without long-term follow-up of donors. Abundant cord blood beta clonotypes carried fewer insertions; memory repertoires showed none. Less excess twin sharing appeared in beta out-of-frame sequences.

TCRdb recomputed calls from the 5' RACE reads with MiXCR, one row per CDR3 protein. The table includes hundreds of thousands of distinct CDR3 sequences, about 8.1% detected once. Trimming stripped 3 bases from V and 2 bases from J, with 16 bases between. The CDR3 is made up of 16 amino acids. CDR1 and CDR2 from the germline V gene are SGHAT and FQNNGV. These data were likewise used in another study, on yellow fever vaccine responses in identical twins.

This receptor was obtained from a woman younger than 35 in good health. Sequencing was performed on memory (CD45RO+) T cells sorted from blood. This chain links TRBV11-2 with TRBJ2-5; a possible D gene is TRBD1 (6 bases). CDR3 amino acids: CASSFRGTRLQETQYF. CDR3 nucleotides: TGTGCCAGCAGCTTTAGGGGGACCAGACTACAAGAGACCCAGTACTTC.